A single sample is the source of the 19 T cell receptor beta chains below, sequenced in a study of blood T cell repertoires in COVID-19. The data were produced by immunoSEQ multiplex PCR, yet TCRdb's version contains in-frame clones alone and is incomplete. The table shows a few hundred thousand clones, with around 87% occurring only once. Sequencing was carried out using peripheral blood. Receptor source: a woman aged 50 to 60 who had recovered from COVID-19.

This rearrangement joins TRBV7-8 to TRBJ2-5; TRBD2 matches 10 bases. V lost 5 bases, J lost 4 bases, and 7 bases stayed unmatched. CDR1 is SGHVS, CDR2 FQNEAQ, per germline. The CDR3 loop spans 15 amino acids. The DNA for the CDR3 is TGTGCCAGCAGCCCACCGGGACTAGCGAGAGAGACCCAGTACTTC. Its translation is CASSPPGLARETQYF.

The chain is built from TRBV6-5 and TRBJ2-3, with D unclear. The CDR3 has 13 residues. Germline CDR1 is MNHEY and CDR2 is SVGAGI. V was shortened by 8 bases and J by 0 bases, with 9 bases between the two germline ends. The CDR3 loop reads CASWRPSTDTQYF. The CDR3 region has the DNA TGTGCCAGCTGGAGACCTAGCACAGATACGCAGTATTTT.

The J gene is TRBJ1-2, the V gene TRBV14; D uncertain. The germline CDR1 and CDR2 sequences are SGHDN and FVKESK. V lost 0 bases and J 8 bases, leaving 13 bases between the germline ends. The CDR3 has 14 amino acids. The CDR3 DNA reads TGTGCCAGCAGCCAAGATCGAGGAGGGTTCGGCTACACCTTC. It yields the protein CASSQDRGGFGYTF.

The chain recombines TRBV28 with TRBJ2-2, with D perhaps matching TRBD1 (5 bases). The V end was cut by 7 bases, the J end by 1 base, with 10 bases between. From germline, CDR1 is MDHEN and CDR2 SYDVKM. The CDR3 sequence is 14 residues long. The CDR3 coding sequence is TGTGCCAGCAAGGGGCTGCGGAACACCGGGGAGCTGTTTTTT. Its translation is CASKGLRNTGELFF. Using reference TRBV28 and TRBJ2-2 for the parts outside the CDR3, the full variable domain is DVKVTQSSRYLVKRTGEKVFLECVQDMDHENMFWYRQDPGLGLRLIYFSYDVKMKEKGDIPEGYSVSREKKERFSLILESASTNQTSMYLCASKGLRNTGELFFGEGSRLTVL.

The gene calls are TRBV4-3 and TRBJ1-5, with D unresolved. The germline V gene encodes CDR1 LGHNA and CDR2 YSLEER. The CDR3 extends over 17 amino acids. V lost 0 bases, J lost 0 bases, and 12 bases lay in between. CDR3: CASSQESGSNSNQPQHF. The CDR3 coding sequence is TGCGCCAGCAGCCAAGAGTCCGGGAGTAATAGCAATCAGCCCCAGCATTTT.

The V gene is TRBV7-2, the J gene TRBJ2-2; D perhaps matches TRBD2 (5 bases). There are 14 residues in the CDR3. V lost 1 base to trimming and J lost 7 bases, with 10 bases between them. Germline loops: CDR1 SGHTA, CDR2 FQGNSA. The DNA of the CDR3 is TGTGCCAGCAGCTTAGAGAGGGTGGGCGGGGAGCTGTTTTTT. Translated: CASSLERVGGELFF.

This rearrangement joins TRBV28 to TRBJ1-2; 9 nucleotides line up with TRBD1. The length of the CDR3 is 19 residues. CDR1 is MDHEN, CDR2 SYDVKM, per germline. V shed 1 base and J 5 bases; nucleotides not matched to a gene: 17. The CDR3 region has the DNA TGTGCCAGCAGTTTATCCTGGGGAGGGTACGGGACAGGGTTATATGGCTACACCTTC. Its protein is CASSLSWGGYGTGLYGYTF.

V gene TRBV7-9 combines with J gene TRBJ2-7, with 9 bases that match TRBD1. Germline CDR1 reads SEHNR; CDR2 reads FQNEAQ (reference sequence). The CDR3 covers 16 residues. The J segment lost 4 bases and the V segment lost 4 bases, leaving 11 bases of the junction unmatched. The DNA for the CDR3 is TGTGCCAGCAGCTCCCGGGGGACAGGGATTGATTACGAGCAGTACTTC. Translation gives CASSSRGTGIDYEQYF.

The genes are TRBV6-2 or TRBV6-3 and TRBJ2-5; unclear D gene. Germline V lookup: CDR1 MNHEY, CDR2 SVGEGT. This CDR3 region has 15 residues. Trimming left V 2 bases short and J 0 bases short, with 10 bases between. Written as DNA, the CDR3 is TGTGCCAGCAGTTACCCGGTCGAGTACCAAGAGACCCAGTACTTC. The encoded protein is CASSYPVEYQETQYF.

The CDR3 loop reads CASSPLGANTGELFF. The CDR3 DNA reads as TGTGCCAGCAGCCCCTTAGGAGCGAACACCGGGGAGCTGTTTTTT. The V call is TRBV3-1 (or the pseudogene TRBV3-2), the J call TRBJ2-2, with D uncertain. V lost 4 bases to trimming and J lost 0 bases, with 9 bases between them. Germline V CDR1 and CDR2: LGHDT, YNNKEL (reference sequence). The CDR3 has 15 amino acids.

Regarding this clone: One junction end disagrees with the germline gene, perhaps due to a read error. V usage is TRBV30 and J usage is TRBJ1-1, with TRBD1 matching 7 bases. Germline-derived CDR1 and CDR2 are GTSNPN and SVGIG (reference sequence). The CDR3 is 11 residues long. The CDR3 nucleotides are TGTGCCTGGAGTGTGGGGGACAGCCCCAAATTT. It translates to CAWSVGDSPKF. Based on the CDR3 plus reference TRBV30 and TRBJ1-1, the full variable domain is SQTIHQWPATLVQPVGSPLSLECTVEGTSNPNLYWYRQAAGRGLQLLFYSVGIGQISSEVPQNLSASRPQDRQFILSSKKLLLSDSGFYLCAWSVGDSPKFGQGTRLTVV.

This clone was seen only once. V usage is TRBV19 and J usage is TRBJ2-6; no definite D call. CDR3 length: 15 amino acids. Looked up from germline, CDR1 is LNHDA and CDR2 is SQIVND (reference sequence). Trimming took 6 bases from V and 0 from J, leaving 9 bases between them. The CDR3 region is CASRQTFSGANVLTF. For the CDR3, the DNA is TGTGCCAGTAGACAGACCTTCTCTGGGGCCAACGTCCTGACTTTC. The variable domain in full, completed from reference TRBV19 and TRBJ2-6, reads DGGITQSPKYLFRKEGQNVTLSCEQNLNHDAMYWYRQDPGQGLRLIYYSQIVNDFQKGDIAEGYSVSREKKESFPLTVTSAQKNPTAFYLCASRQTFSGANVLTFGAGSRLTVL.

The chain has TRBV28 and TRBJ1-1, with D maybe TRBD1 (5 bases). This CDR3 is 13 amino acids long. CDR1 and CDR2 from the germline V gene are MDHEN and SYDVKM. Trimming took 6 bases from V and 0 from J, leaving 8 bases between them. The CDR3 protein is CASRRTLNTEAFF. CDR3 nucleotides: TGTGCCAGCAGACGGACACTGAACACTGAAGCTTTCTTT.

The rearrangement links TRBV23-1 to TRBJ2-7; TRBD1 is a possible D gene (6 bases). TRBV23-1 is placed among ORFs of uncertain function. V was trimmed by 4 bases and J by 3 bases, leaving 16 bases between them. This CDR3 spans 15 amino acids. The CDR3, as DNA: TGCGCCAGCAGTCTGGGGGCTAACCAAGACTACGAGCAGTACTTC. It specifies CASSLGANQDYEQYF.

The rearrangement links TRBV4-3 to TRBJ2-3, with D perhaps TRBD1 (6 bases). There are 16 residues in the CDR3. Trimming shortened V by 4 bases and J by 2 bases, and 16 bases separated the two germline ends. From germline, CDR1 is LGHNA and CDR2 YSLEER. The DNA of the CDR3 is TGCGCCAGCAGCCGTAGACAGGCGCCAAACACAGATACGCAGTATTTT. Amino acid sequence: CASSRRQAPNTDTQYF.

The chain carries TRBV29-1 and TRBJ2-5; D is ambiguous. The CDR3 is 14 amino acids. The V gene lost 1 base and the J gene lost 1 base, with 10 bases spanning the gap. Per germline, CDR1 SQVTM and CDR2 ANQGSEA. The CDR3 DNA sequence: TGCAGCGTTGAAGTCCCCAGAACCCAAGAGACCCAGTACTTC. Translated: CSVEVPRTQETQYF. Full variable domain (outside the CDR3, taken from reference TRBV29-1 and TRBJ2-5): SAVISQKPSRDICQRGTSLTIQCQVDSQVTMMFWYRQQPGQSLTLIATANQGSEATYESGFVIDKFPISRPNLTFSTLTVSNMSPEDSSIYLCSVEVPRTQETQYFGPGTRLLVL.

V usage is TRBV24-1 and J usage is TRBJ2-5; 16 bases align to TRBD2. CDR1 and CDR2 (germline): KGHDR, SFDVKD. The CDR3 is 18 residues long. V lost 3 bases to trimming and J lost 3 bases; unmatched junction nucleotides: 6. The CDR3 here is CATSDPGLAGGPKETQYF. In DNA, the CDR3 is TGTGCCACCAGTGATCCGGGACTAGCGGGAGGGCCGAAAGAGACCCAGTACTTC.

CDR3 loop: CASSTTGAGELFF. Written as DNA, the CDR3 is TGTGCCAGTAGTACTACAGGGGCCGGGGAGCTGTTTTTT. This rearrangement joins TRBV19 to TRBJ2-2, with 7 bases lining up with TRBD1. The germline CDR1 and CDR2 sequences are LNHDA and SQIVND (reference sequence). J lost 6 bases, V lost 4 bases, and 2 bases had no gene match. The CDR3 is 13 amino acids.

The gene calls are TRBV6-2 or TRBV6-3 and TRBJ2-2; no definite D call. The germline V and J ends were trimmed by 2 bases and 3 bases, with 10 bases remaining between them. Germline V lookup: CDR1 MNHEY, CDR2 SVGEGT. The CDR3 extends over 15 amino acids. The DNA for the CDR3 is TGTGCCAGCAGTTACAGCTCCGACTACACCGGGGAGCTGTTTTTT. Amino acids: CASSYSSDYTGELFF.